This T cell receptor (beta chain) was profiled in a study of STAT3 mutations in large granular lymphocyte leukemia. Study outcomes and limitations: Every T-LGLL patient had at least one immunodominant TCRbeta clonotype. All newly emerging clones after therapy were STAT3 wild type.

CDR3 length: 14 residues. Germline lookup yields CDR1 MDHEN and CDR2 SYDVKM. V was trimmed by 4 bases and J by 13 bases, leaving 19 bases between them. Repertoires were generated with immunoSEQ multiplex PCR, while TCRdb's copy carries only in-frame clones and drops some. The table has 15,000 or so clones, around 90% seen once. Concerning this clone: Its antigen is undetermined.

Sample: peripheral blood mononuclear cells. This receptor was obtained from a woman in her forties or fifties with T-cell large granular lymphocyte leukemia. Some clones in this sample may be carry-over from other donors' samples. The genes are TRBV28 and TRBJ1-4; D possibly corresponds to TRBD1 (5 bases). The CDR3 reads CASSSPGLNMVLFF. The CDR3 coding sequence is TGTGCCAGCAGTTCCCCGGGACTTAATATGGTACTGTTTTTT.